This is a list of T cell receptor beta chains from one sample in a study of graft-versus-host responses after intestinal transplantation. Clones were sequenced by immunoSEQ multiplex PCR, and TCRdb holds only the in-frame ones, with some missing. The sample shows 4,500 to 5,000 clones, about 26% of them seen only once. Source: alloreactive CD8+ T cells from a mixed lymphocyte reaction culture, taken before transplantation. These receptors were taken from a human patient who was an organ donor for intestinal transplantation. Each CDR3 is given with its conserved first and last residue. D genes are given only for firm matches. Size is omitted from some rows. Given values are once, few, many or a class for expanded clones.

>-|TRBJ2-2|TRBV7-9|TRBD1
CASSLASRGRSAGELFF
TGTGCCAGCAGCTTAGCCTCCAGGGGGCGCAGTGCCGGGGAGCTGTTTTTT
>large|TRBJ1-5|TRBV28|-
CASSLLGPNRPQHF
TGTGCCAGCAGTTTATTGGGCCCCAATCGACCCCAGCATTTT
>few|TRBJ1-2|TRBV6-1|-
CASSLTGNYGYTF
TGTGCCAGCAGTCTAACAGGAAACTATGGCTACACCTTC
>few|TRBJ1-2|TRBV28|-
CASRRTGTDSYGYTF
TGTGCCAGCAGGCGAACAGGGACGGACTCCTATGGCTACACCTTC
>-|TRBJ2-3|TRBV20-1|-
CSAGRRVTQYF
TGCAGTGCCGGACGCAGGGTGACGCAGTATTTT
>-|TRBJ1-6|TRBV5-4|-
CASSLVGEGVRTLHF
TGTGCCAGCAGCTTGGTAGGGGAAGGGGTTAGGACCCTCCACTTT
>-|TRBJ1-5|TRBV11-3|TRBD1
CASSLGRTGGGNQPQHF
TGTGCCAGCAGCTTAGGCCGGACAGGGGGAGGCAATCAGCCCCAGCATTTT
>-|TRBJ2-5|TRBV29-1|TRBD2
CSVLETSGGEGETQYF
TGCAGCGTCCTGGAGACTAGCGGGGGGGAGGGAGAGACCCAGTACTTC
>medium-sized|TRBJ1-2|TRBV7-9|-
CASSQNRAYGYTF
TGTGCCAGCAGCCAGAACAGGGCCTATGGCTACACCTTC
>-|TRBJ1-4|TRBV7-9|-
CASSPSPAGDEKLFF
TGTGCCAGCAGCCCATCACCGGCAGGGGATGAAAAACTGTTTTTT
>-|TRBJ1-5|TRBV28|-
CASSLPSAAPMTAILNQPQHF
TGTGCCAGCAGTCTACCCTCGGCAGCTCCGATGACTGCAATATTAAATCAGCCCCAGCATTTT
>once|TRBJ2-1|TRBV9|TRBD2
CASSGGGSADEQFF
TGTGCCAGCAGCGGCGGGGGGTCCGCGGATGAGCAGTTCTTC
>-|TRBJ2-2|TRBV28|TRBD2
CASSFSASGYTGELFF
TGTGCCAGCAGTTTTTCGGCTAGCGGATACACCGGGGAGCTGTTTTTT
>few|TRBJ2-3|TRBV15|-
CATSRPWRDYTSTDTQYF
TGTGCCACCAGCCGCCCTTGGCGGGATTATACTAGCACAGATACGCAGTATTTT
>-|TRBJ2-3|TRBV2|TRBD1
CASSPAGTGTDTQYF
TGTGCCAGCTCTCCCGCCGGGACAGGGACAGATACGCAGTATTTT
>-|TRBJ1-6|TRBV19|-
CASSIGRASPLHF
TGTGCCAGTAGTATCGGGCGGGCTTCACCCCTCCACTTT
>-|TRBJ2-3|TRBV10-1|-
CASSAAGYTDTQYF
TGCGCCAGCAGTGCGGCGGGATACACAGATACGCAGTATTTT
>-|TRBJ2-5|TRBV5-4|TRBD2
CASSSTLAGGQYQETQYF
TGTGCCAGCAGCTCCACCTTAGCGGGGGGGCAGTACCAAGAGACCCAGTACTTC
>-|TRBJ1-2|TRBV2|TRBD1
CASSDQGEIGYGYTF
TGTGCCAGCAGTGATCAGGGGGAGATAGGCTATGGCTACACCTTC
>-|TRBJ2-5|TRBV2|-
CASIEKGRQETQYF
TGTGCCAGCATCGAAAAGGGGAGGCAAGAGACCCAGTACTTC
>medium-sized|TRBJ1-1|TRBV30|-
CAWTLGRRNTEAFF
TGTGCCTGGACCCTTGGAAGGAGGAACACTGAAGCTTTCTTT
>medium-sized|TRBJ1-5|TRBV27|-
CASSLSPYSNQPQHF
TGTGCCAGCAGTTTATCCCCCTATAGCAATCAGCCCCAGCATTTT
>-|TRBJ2-1|TRBV6-5|TRBD2
CASSYGDYSNEQFF
TGTGCCAGCAGTTACGGGGACTATTCCAATGAGCAGTTCTTC
>few|TRBJ1-2|TRBV27|TRBD1
CASSPLGQGAFYGYTF
TGTGCCAGCAGTCCCTTAGGGCAGGGGGCGTTCTATGGCTACACCTTC